A selection of T cell receptor beta chains follows, all from one sample in a study of blood T cell repertoires in COVID-19. Assay used: immunoSEQ multiplex PCR; TCRdb lists only in-frame clones, some missing. The sample records roughly 120,000 clones, roughly 87% being singletons. Source material: peripheral blood. The receptors stem from a human donor in a cohort sampled during active COVID-19. CDR3s include the opening cysteine and the closing phenylalanine or tryptophan. A D gene is named only where the DNA matches it firmly. Size is stated for part of the rows, as once, few or many counts, or as a class when the clone is expanded.

clone size,V gene,D gene,J gene,CDR3 DNA,CDR3 protein
few,TRBV24-1,TRBD2,TRBJ2-3,TGTGCCACCAAGGCAGCGGGAGAGACAGATACGCAGTATTTT,CATKAAGETDTQYF
.,TRBV27,.,TRBJ2-5,TGTGCCAGCAGTGGAAGCGGTATCCAAGAGACCCAGTACTTC,CASSGSGIQETQYF
.,TRBV4-1,.,TRBJ1-3,TGCGCCAGCAGCCAAGGATCCGCACTGGGGCCCTCTGGAAACACCATATATTTT,CASSQGSALGPSGNTIYF
.,TRBV5-1,.,TRBJ2-3,TGCGCCAGCAGCTTGATGAGGCCGAGCACAGATACGCAGTATTTT,CASSLMRPSTDTQYF
.,TRBV29-1,TRBD1,TRBJ2-3,TGCAGCGTTGGGAAGGGACAGGGTACGACAGATACGCAGTATTTT,CSVGKGQGTTDTQYF
.,TRBV19,TRBD1,TRBJ1-1,TGTGCCAGTAGTATGGACAGGGGGCGGACGGAAGCTTTCTTT,CASSMDRGRTEAFF
.,TRBV27,TRBD1,TRBJ1-6,TGTGCCAGCAGTTTATCGGGACAGGGGAGGCTTCGTTCACCCCTCCACTTT,CASSLSGQGRLRSPLHF
.,TRBV6-5,TRBD1,TRBJ1-1,TGTGCCAGCAGTCTGCGGACAGGGGGCTTGGGAGCTTTCTTT,CASSLRTGGLGAFF
.,TRBV20-1,.,TRBJ1-1,TGCAGTGCACCAGGGGTTACTGAAGCTTTCTTT,CSAPGVTEAFF
.,TRBV4-2,.,TRBJ2-1,TGTGCCAGCAGCGGAGGCGGGGGCCCTACATCCCCCTACAATGAGCAGTTCTTC,CASSGGGGPTSPYNEQFF
.,TRBV25-1,.,TRBJ2-1,TGTGCCAGCAGTGAATATGGAGGGAGGGGGAGCAATGAGCAGTTCTTC,CASSEYGGRGSNEQFF
.,TRBV5-8,.,TRBJ2-7,TGTGCCAGCAGCTTGGGTCGCTACGAGCAGTACTTC,CASSLGRYEQYF
.,TRBV11-3,TRBD2,TRBJ2-5,TGTGCCAGCAGCCCGACTAGCGGGAACAGAATGGACCAAGAGACCCAGTACTTC,CASSPTSGNRMDQETQYF
.,TRBV12-5,.,TRBJ2-1,TGTGCTAGTGGTCCCATTAAGGGCGGGCCCTATGAGCAGTTCTTC,CASGPIKGGPYEQFF
.,TRBV15,TRBD1,TRBJ1-5,TGTGCCACCAGCCGATTCGGACAGGGCAATCAGCCCCAGCATTTT,CATSRFGQGNQPQHF
.,TRBV18,TRBD2,TRBJ2-1,TGTGCCAGCTCACCCTATGAAGCGGGAGGCTACAATGAGCAGTTCTTC,CASSPYEAGGYNEQFF
few,TRBV7-2,.,TRBJ2-1,TGTGCCAGCAGCTCCCAGAGAGGGGGGGTGCAGTTCTTC,CASSSQRGGVQFF
few,TRBV19,.,TRBJ2-2,TGTGCCAGTAGTACCCCGTCCCTGGGGGGTCGGAGCACCGGGGAGCTGTTTTTT,CASSTPSLGGRSTGELFF